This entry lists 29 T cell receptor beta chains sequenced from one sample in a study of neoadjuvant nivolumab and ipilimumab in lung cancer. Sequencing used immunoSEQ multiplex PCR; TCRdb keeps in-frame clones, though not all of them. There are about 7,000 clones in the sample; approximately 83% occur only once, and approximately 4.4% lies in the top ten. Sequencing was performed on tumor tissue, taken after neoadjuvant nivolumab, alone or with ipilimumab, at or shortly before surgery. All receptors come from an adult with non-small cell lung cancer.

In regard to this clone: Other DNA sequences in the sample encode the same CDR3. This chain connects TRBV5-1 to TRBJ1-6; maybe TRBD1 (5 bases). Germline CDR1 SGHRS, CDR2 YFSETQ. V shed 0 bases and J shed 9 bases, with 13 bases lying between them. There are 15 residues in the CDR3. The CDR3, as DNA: TGCGCCAGCAGCTTGGATGCAGGGTTGAGTTCACCCCTCCACTTT. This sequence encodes CASSLDAGLSSPLHF. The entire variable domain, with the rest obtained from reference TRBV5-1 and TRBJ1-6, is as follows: KAGVTQTPRYLIKTRGQQVTLSCSPISGHRSVSWYQQTPGQGLQFLFEYFSETQRNKGNFPGRFSGRQFSNSRSEMNVSTLELGDSALYLCASSLDAGLSSPLHFGNGTRLTVT.

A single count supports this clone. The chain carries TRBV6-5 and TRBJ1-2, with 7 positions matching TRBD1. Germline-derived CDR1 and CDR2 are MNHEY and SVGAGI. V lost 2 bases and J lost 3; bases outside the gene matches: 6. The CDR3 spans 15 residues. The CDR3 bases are TGTGCCAGCAGTTACCACGCCGGGACAGACTATGGCTACACCTTC. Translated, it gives CASSYHAGTDYGYTF.

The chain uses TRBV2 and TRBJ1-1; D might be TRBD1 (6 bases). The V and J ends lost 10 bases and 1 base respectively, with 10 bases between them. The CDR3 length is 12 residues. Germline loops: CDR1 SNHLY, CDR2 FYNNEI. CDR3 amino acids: CAIRGGNTEAFF. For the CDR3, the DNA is TGTGCCATCCGAGGGGGGAACACTGAAGCTTTCTTT.

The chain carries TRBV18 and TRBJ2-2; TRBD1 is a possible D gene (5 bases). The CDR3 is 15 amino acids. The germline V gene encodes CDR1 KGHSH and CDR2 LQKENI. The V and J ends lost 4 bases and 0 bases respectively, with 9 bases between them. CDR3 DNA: TGTGCCAGCTCACGGGCAGGGACGAACACCGGGGAGCTGTTTTTT. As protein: CASSRAGTNTGELFF. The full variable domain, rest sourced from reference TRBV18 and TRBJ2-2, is NAGVMQNPRHLVRRRGQEARLRCSPMKGHSHVYWYRQLPEEGLKFMVYLQKENIIDESGMPKERFSAEFPKEGPSILRIQQVVRGDSAAYFCASSRAGTNTGELFFGEGSRLTVL.

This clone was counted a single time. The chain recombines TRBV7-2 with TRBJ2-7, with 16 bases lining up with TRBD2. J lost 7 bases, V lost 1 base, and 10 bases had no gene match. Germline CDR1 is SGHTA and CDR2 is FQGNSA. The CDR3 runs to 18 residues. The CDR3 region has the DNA TGTGCCAGCAGCTTAGGGCCGGGACTAGCGGGGGGGCCTGGAGAGCAGTACTTC. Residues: CASSLGPGLAGGPGEQYF.

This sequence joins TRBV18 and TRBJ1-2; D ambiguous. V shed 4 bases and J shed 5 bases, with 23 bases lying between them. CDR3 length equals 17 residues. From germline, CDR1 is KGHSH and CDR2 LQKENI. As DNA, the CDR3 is TGTGCCAGCTCACGTCCTGAGGAGCCCCCCTATAGATATGGCTACACCTTC. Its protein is CASSRPEEPPYRYGYTF.

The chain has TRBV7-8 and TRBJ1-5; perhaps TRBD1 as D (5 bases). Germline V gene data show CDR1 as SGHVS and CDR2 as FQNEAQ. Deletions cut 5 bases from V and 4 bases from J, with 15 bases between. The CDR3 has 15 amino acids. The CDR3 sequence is CASSPLQGINQPQHF. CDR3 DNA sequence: TGTGCCAGCAGCCCGCTTCAGGGTATTAATCAGCCCCAGCATTTT.

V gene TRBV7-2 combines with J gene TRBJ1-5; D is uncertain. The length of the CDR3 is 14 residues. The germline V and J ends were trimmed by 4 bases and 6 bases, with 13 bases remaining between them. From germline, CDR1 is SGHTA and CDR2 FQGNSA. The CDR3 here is CASSSGGKVQPQHF. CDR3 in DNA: TGTGCCAGCAGCTCCGGCGGTAAAGTTCAGCCCCAGCATTTT.

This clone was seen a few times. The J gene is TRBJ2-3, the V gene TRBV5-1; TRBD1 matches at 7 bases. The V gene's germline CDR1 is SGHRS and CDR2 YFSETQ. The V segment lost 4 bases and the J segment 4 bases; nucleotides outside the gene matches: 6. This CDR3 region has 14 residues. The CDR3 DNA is TGCGCCAGCAGCCACAGACAGGGCTCAGATACGCAGTATTTT. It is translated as CASSHRQGSDTQYF. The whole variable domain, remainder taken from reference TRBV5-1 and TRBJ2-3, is KAGVTQTPRYLIKTRGQQVTLSCSPISGHRSVSWYQQTPGQGLQFLFEYFSETQRNKGNFPGRFSGRQFSNSRSEMNVSTLELGDSALYLCASSHRQGSDTQYFGPGTRLTVL.

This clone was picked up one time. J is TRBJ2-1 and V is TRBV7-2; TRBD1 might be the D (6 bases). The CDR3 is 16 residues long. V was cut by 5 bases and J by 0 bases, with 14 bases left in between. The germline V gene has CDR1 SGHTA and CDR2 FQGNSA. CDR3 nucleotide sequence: TGTGCCAGCAGCAGACAGGCGTCGAGCTCCTACAATGAGCAGTTCTTC. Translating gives CASSRQASSSYNEQFF.

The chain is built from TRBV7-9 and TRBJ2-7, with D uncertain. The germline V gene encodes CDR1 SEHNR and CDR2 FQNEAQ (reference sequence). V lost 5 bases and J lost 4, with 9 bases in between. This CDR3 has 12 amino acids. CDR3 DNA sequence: TGTGCCAGCAGCCCGACAAGTTACGAGCAGTACTTC. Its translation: CASSPTSYEQYF.

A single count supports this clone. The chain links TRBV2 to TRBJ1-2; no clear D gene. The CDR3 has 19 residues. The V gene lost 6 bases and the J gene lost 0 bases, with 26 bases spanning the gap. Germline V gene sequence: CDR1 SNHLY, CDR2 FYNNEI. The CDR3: CASRGQSRSKNQANYGYTF. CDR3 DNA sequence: TGTGCCAGCAGAGGTCAATCCCGGTCCAAGAACCAAGCTAACTATGGCTACACCTTC.

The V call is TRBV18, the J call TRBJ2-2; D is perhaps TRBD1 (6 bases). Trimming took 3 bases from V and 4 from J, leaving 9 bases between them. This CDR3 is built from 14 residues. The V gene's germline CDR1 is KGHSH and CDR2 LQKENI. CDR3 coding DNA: TGTGCCAGCTCACCTTCAGGGGTCACCGGGGAGCTGTTTTTT. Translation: CASSPSGVTGELFF.

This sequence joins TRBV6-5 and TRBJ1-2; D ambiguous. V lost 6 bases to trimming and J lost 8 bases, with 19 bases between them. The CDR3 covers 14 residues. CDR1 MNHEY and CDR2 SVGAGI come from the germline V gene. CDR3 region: CASRAAISGLGYTF. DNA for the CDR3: TGTGCCAGCAGGGCAGCAATCAGTGGGTTGGGCTACACCTTC.

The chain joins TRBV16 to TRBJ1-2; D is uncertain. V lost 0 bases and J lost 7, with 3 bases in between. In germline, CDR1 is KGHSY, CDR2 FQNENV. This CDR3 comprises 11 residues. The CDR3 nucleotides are TGTGCCAGCAGCCAATCCCTTGGCTACACCTTC. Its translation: CASSQSLGYTF.

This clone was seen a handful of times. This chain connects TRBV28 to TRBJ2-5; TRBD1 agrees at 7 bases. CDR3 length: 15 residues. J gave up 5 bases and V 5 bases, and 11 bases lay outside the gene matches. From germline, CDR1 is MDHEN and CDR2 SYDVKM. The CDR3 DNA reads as TGTGCCAGCAGTAATCGGGACAGTGGGACGGAGACCCAGTACTTC. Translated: CASSNRDSGTETQYF.

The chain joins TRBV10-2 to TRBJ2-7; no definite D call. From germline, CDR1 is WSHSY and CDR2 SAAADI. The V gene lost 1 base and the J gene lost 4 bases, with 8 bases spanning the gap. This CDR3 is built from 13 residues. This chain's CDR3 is CASSEWSVYEQYF. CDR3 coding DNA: TGCGCCAGCAGTGAGTGGTCCGTATACGAGCAGTACTTC.

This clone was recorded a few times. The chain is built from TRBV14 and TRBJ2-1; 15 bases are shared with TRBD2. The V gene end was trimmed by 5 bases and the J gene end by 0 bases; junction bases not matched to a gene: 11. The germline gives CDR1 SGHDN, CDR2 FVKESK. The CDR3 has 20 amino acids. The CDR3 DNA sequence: TGTGCCAGCAGCTCCGGAGGGACTAGCGGGGGGAGGAGCTCCTACAATGAGCAGTTCTTC. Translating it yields CASSSGGTSGGRSSYNEQFF.

The DNA of the CDR3 is TGTGCCAGCAGCCAAGATCCCTTCTCGGGGGTCATCTCCTACAATGAGCAGTTCTTC. It codes for CASSQDPFSGVISYNEQFF. The J gene is TRBJ2-1, the V gene TRBV14, with D maybe TRBD2 (6 bases). This CDR3 contains 19 residues. CDR1 and CDR2 (germline): SGHDN, FVKESK. Trimming took 0 bases from V and 0 from J, leaving 18 bases between them.

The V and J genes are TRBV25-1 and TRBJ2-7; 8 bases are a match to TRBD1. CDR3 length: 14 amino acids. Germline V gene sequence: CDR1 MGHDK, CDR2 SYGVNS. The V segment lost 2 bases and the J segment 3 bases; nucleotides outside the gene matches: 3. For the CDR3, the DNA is TGTGCCAGCAGTGAAGGACAGGGCGTCTACGAGCAGTACTTC. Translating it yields CASSEGQGVYEQYF.

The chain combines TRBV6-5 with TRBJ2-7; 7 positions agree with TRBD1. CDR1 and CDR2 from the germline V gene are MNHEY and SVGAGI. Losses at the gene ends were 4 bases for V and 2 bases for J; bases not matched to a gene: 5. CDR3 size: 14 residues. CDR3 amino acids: CASSLDRFPYEQYF. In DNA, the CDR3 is TGTGCCAGCAGTTTGGACAGGTTTCCCTACGAGCAGTACTTC.

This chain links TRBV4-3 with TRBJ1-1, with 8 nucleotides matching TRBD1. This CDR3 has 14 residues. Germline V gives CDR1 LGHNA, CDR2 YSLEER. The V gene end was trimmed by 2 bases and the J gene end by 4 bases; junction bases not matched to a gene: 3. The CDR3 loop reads CASSQQGARTEAFF. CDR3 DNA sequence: TGCGCCAGCAGCCAACAGGGGGCGCGCACTGAAGCTTTCTTT.

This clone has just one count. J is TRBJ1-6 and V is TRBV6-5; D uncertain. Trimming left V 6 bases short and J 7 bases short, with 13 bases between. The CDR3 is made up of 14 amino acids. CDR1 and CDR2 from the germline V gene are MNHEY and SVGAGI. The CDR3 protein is CASSQTPGNSPLHF. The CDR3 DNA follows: TGTGCCAGCAGCCAAACCCCAGGAAATTCACCCCTCCACTTT.

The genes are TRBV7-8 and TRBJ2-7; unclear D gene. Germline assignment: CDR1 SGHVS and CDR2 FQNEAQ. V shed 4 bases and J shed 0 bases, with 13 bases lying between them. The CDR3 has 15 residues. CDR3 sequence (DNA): TGTGCCAGCAGCTACCCTCCAGTACTCTCCTACGAGCAGTACTTC. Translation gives CASSYPPVLSYEQYF.

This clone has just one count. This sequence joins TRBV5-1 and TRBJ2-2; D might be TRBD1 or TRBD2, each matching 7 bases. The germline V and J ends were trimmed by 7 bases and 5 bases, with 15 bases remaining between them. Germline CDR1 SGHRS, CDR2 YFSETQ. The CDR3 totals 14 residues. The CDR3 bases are TGCGCCAGCCGGGGGGACAGAGGAACCGGGGAGCTGTTTTTT. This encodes CASRGDRGTGELFF.

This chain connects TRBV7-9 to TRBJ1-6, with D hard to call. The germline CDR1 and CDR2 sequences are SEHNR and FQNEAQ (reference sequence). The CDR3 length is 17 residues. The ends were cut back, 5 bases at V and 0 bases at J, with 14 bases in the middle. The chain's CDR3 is CASSPFGLSSYNSPLHF. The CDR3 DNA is TGTGCCAGCAGCCCATTCGGCCTTAGCTCCTATAATTCACCCCTCCACTTT.

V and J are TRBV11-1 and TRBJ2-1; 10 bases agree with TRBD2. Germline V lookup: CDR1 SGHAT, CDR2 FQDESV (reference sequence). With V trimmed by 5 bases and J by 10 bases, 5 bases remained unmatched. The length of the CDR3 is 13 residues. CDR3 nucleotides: TGTGCCAGCAGCGGGGGACTAGCGTGGGAGCAGTTCTTC. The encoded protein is CASSGGLAWEQFF.

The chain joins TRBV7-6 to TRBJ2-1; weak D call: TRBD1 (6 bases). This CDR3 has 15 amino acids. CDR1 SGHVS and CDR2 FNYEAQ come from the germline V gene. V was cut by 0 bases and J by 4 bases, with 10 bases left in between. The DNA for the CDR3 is TGTGCCAGCAGCTTAGCTCCCACAGGGTACAATGAGCAGTTCTTC. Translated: CASSLAPTGYNEQFF.

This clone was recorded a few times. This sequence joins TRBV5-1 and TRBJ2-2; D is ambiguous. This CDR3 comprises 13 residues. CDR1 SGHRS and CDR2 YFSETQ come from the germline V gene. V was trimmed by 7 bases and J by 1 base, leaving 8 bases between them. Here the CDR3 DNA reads TGCGCCAGCGCAAGAGGGAACACCGGGGAGCTGTTTTTT. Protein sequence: CASARGNTGELFF.